The clone carrying this T cell receptor (beta chain) was seen a single time. These data originate in a study of blood T cell repertoires in COVID-19. Study overall: Sources were T cells, B-cell-depleted T cells, or PBMCs; the material itself was cDNA or gDNA.

TCRdb's copy holds only in-frame clones and misses some; the assay was immunoSEQ multiplex PCR. This sample has around 200,000 clones; approximately 80% occur once, and the top ten carry 7% to 8.5%. V lost 2 bases to trimming and J lost 10 bases; unmatched junction nucleotides: 5. The CDR3 is 14 residues long. The V gene's germline CDR1 is SGHTA and CDR2 FQGNSA. The chain couples TRBV7-2 to TRBJ2-1, with TRBD1 matching 10 bases. The TCR was taken from a woman in her 40s with acute COVID-19. The source material was PBMCs or T cells enriched from blood (not recorded which). The CDR3 spells CASSLRQGAYEQFF. CDR3 coding DNA: TGTGCCAGCAGCTTACGACAGGGGGCTTACGAGCAGTTCTTC.